This TCR beta chain came from a study of identical twins (dated by TCRdb to 2015 to 2016). The study in broad terms: To test whether fetal clonotypes persist, this study deep-sequenced TCR alpha and beta repertoires from monozygotic twins, from unrelated adults of various ages, and from cord blood. Replicate twin experiments were performed at different times using different library preparation protocols to rule out contamination.

Every donor was a healthy Caucasian. The researchers also sequenced three unrelated adults who were not twins: a male aged 18 to 29, a male aged 50 to 59, and a female aged 50 to 59. Miltenyi CD45RO+ enrichment and human naive T-cell isolation kits were used to isolate memory (CD45RO+) and naive T cells from PBMC. The method behind the library was 5' RACE. The listed sequencing device is Illumina HiSeq 2000. Template switching introduced a universal primer binding site; the final cDNA contained a unique molecular identifier, enabling accurate counting of TCR cDNA molecules. First-strand cDNA for TCR alpha and beta chains was synthesized from specific primers in the conserved constant-segment region. Each cDNA library was double barcoded, with a SMART-Mk sample barcode plus Illumina barcodes, to control for contamination. Two successive PCR steps introduced TruSeq adapter sequences along with Illumina sample barcodes. The TCR alpha and beta cDNA libraries were sequenced on the Illumina HiSeq platform using custom primers. Per the authors' processing: Raw reads were processed with MiGEC to extract unique molecular identifiers, and MiXCR was used to determine CDR3 positions. For each individual, recombination models were inferred using an EM algorithm with the repgenHMM and IGoR tools. The tcR package in R was used for shared clonotype analysis, with sharing normalized by the product of cloneset sizes. To study raw recombination free of thymic and clonal selection effects, out-of-frame nonproductive sequences were analyzed. The public reads were quality trimmed at Q25 with fastp and then assembled into clones with MiXCR by TCRdb, keeping productive beta chains. Merged by CDR3 protein, the rows form single entries marked with the most common genes and DNA. The V and J calls here are based on TCRdb, not the publication. A total of fewer than 450,000 distinct CDR3 sequences appear in this sample, approximately 8.8% of them only once. Of the sample, roughly 8.9% is held by the ten largest clones.

The germline V gene (reference sequence) supplies CDR1 DFQATT and CDR2 SNEGSKA. The germline V end is reduced by 5 bases and the J end by 9 bases; junction bases left unmatched: 13. Including cysteine and phenylalanine, the CDR3 has 14 amino acids. The CDR3 DNA has 42 bases and is translated from base 1. The research as a whole found: The excess sharing between twins in beta out-of-frame sequences was weaker because fewer shared sequences reduced the signal-to-noise ratio. Recombination models systematically underestimated out-of-frame TCR alpha sharing in monozygotic twins but agreed with sharing between unrelated individuals. Compared with coincidental sharing between unrelated individuals, out-of-frame TCR alpha sequences shared between twins had an excess of sequences with low generation probability. Abundant cord blood beta clonotypes had fewer insertions, young adult naive repertoires showed a similar but weaker trend, and memory repertoires showed no such trend. Zero-insertion analyses could be partly confounded by invariant T cells such as MAIT and iNKT, although diverse VJ usage argued against such confounding for most clonotypes. Conclusions relied on cross-sectional statistical analysis, since the same donors could not be followed over many years.

This clonotype occurred a few times. The antigen this receptor binds is unknown. Per-nucleotide qualities are absent, and no much larger clonotype sits a single base away. The specimen was naive T cells sorted from blood. What this sample's cell subset or site label stands for: cells isolated with a human naive T-cell isolation kit. The chain employs TRBV20-1 and TRBJ2-1, with TRBD1 matching 7 junction bases. The receptor comes from a woman in her 50s in good health. In nucleotides, the sequence is TGCAGTGCTCACGCGCCTAAACAGGGGAGTGAGCAGTTCTTC. This codes for CSAHAPKQGSEQFF.